Presented here are 6 T cell receptor beta chains from one specimen sequenced in a study of CD8+ T cells in alopecia areata. Treatment defined: oral pan-JAK inhibitor, 5-10 mg twice daily. Following extraction, RNA underwent reverse transcription to cDNA, which served as the sequencing template. This table comes from immunoSEQ multiplex PCR, and its TCRdb copy is limited to in-frame clones, with some not included. The sample has roughly 250,000 clones, about three fifths seen once. The sequenced sample was CD4+ T cells sorted from blood, obtained at approximately week 52, from a patient treated with tofacitinib. These receptors all stem from a human donor with alopecia areata.

The rearrangement uses TRBV4-3 and TRBJ2-2; no definite D call. The CDR3 covers 14 residues. Germline CDR1 is LGHNA and CDR2 is YSLEER. The V end was cut by 0 bases, the J end by 5 bases, with 7 bases between. In nucleotides, the CDR3 is TGCGCCAGCAGCCAAGAGTGGGGTACCGGGGAGCTGTTTTTT. Encoded protein: CASSQEWGTGELFF.

The chain employs TRBV30 and TRBJ1-2; weak D call: TRBD1 (6 bases). Germline lookup yields CDR1 GTSNPN and CDR2 SVGIG (reference sequence). Trimming took off 3 bases at V and 2 bases at J, with 16 bases between the two ends. The CDR3 loop spans 15 amino acids. The CDR3 region has the DNA TGTGCCTGGAGGACAAGGGACACCCCAAACTATGGCTACACCTTC. Its translation is CAWRTRDTPNYGYTF.

This chain joins TRBV29-1 and TRBJ1-1; the D is unclear. Deletions cut 0 bases from V and 11 bases from J, with 7 bases between. CDR1 and CDR2 from the germline V gene are SQVTM and ANQGSEA. The CDR3 contains 10 residues. Here the CDR3 DNA reads TGCAGCGTTGAAGAGACGGTGGCTTTCTTT. Translated, it gives CSVEETVAFF.

Here the CDR3 DNA reads TGTGCCAGCAGATCGGGTACTAACTATGGCTACACCTTC. It yields the protein CASRSGTNYGYTF. V is TRBV5-6 and J is TRBJ1-2; D gene unclear. CDR1 and CDR2 (germline): SGHDT, YYEEEE. CDR3 length: 13 residues. V was trimmed by 5 bases and J by 0 bases, leaving 8 bases between them. The whole variable domain, filled in from reference TRBV5-6 and TRBJ1-2, reads DAGVTQSPTHLIKTRGQQVTLRCSPKSGHDTVSWYQQALGQGPQFIFQYYEEEERQRGNFPDRFSGHQFPNYSSELNVNALLLGDSALYLCASRSGTNYGYTFGSGTRLTVV.

This chain connects TRBV2 to TRBJ1-1, with 8 bases matching TRBD1. Germline CDR1 SNHLY, CDR2 FYNNEI. The CDR3 has 13 amino acids. Trimming at V came to 5 bases and at J to 3 bases, leaving 2 bases not matched to a gene. The CDR3: CASSPQGDTEAFF. The DNA of the CDR3 is TGTGCCAGCAGTCCACAGGGGGACACTGAAGCTTTCTTT.

The chain combines TRBV5-1 with TRBJ2-1; D not certain. The CDR3 sequence is 13 residues long. The V gene's germline CDR1 is SGHRS and CDR2 YFSETQ. Trimming shortened V by 4 bases and J by 4 bases, and 9 bases separated the two germline ends. CDR3 loop: CASSPPGYNEQFF. The CDR3 nucleotides read TGCGCCAGCAGCCCTCCGGGTTACAATGAGCAGTTCTTC.